The 18 T cell receptor beta chains below all came from one sample that was sequenced in a study of OX40 agonist ivuxolimab in advanced cancers. Clones were read by immunoSEQ multiplex PCR, and TCRdb kept only the in-frame ones, dropping some. Here the sample spans 65,000 to 80,000 clones, over 80% being singletons. Sequenced material: CD4+ or CD8+ T cells sorted from blood, taken in a trial of the OX40 agonist ivuxolimab. The receptor set was obtained from an adult with an advanced solid tumor such as melanoma, head and neck, liver or kidney cancer.

The sample holds a few counts of this clone. J is TRBJ1-5 and V is TRBV5-8; D gene unclear. Per the germline V gene, CDR1 is SGHTS and CDR2 is YDEGEE. Between the trimmed V and J ends, which lost 4 bases and 6 bases, there was a span of 11 bases. The CDR3 spans 13 residues. DNA for the CDR3: TGTGCCAGCAGCGCCCGGGTTGGTCAGCCCCAGCATTTT. Translation gives CASSARVGQPQHF.

V gene TRBV5-1 combines with J gene TRBJ2-2; TRBD1 aligns across 7 bases. The ends lost 6 bases at V and 6 bases at J; junction bases unmatched: 2. From germline, CDR1 is SGHRS and CDR2 YFSETQ. The CDR3 has 12 amino acids. The CDR3 spells CASTQGAGELFF. CDR3 sequence (DNA): TGCGCCAGCACCCAGGGGGCCGGGGAGCTGTTTTTT.

The rearrangement uses TRBV19 and TRBJ2-5, with 11 bases lining up with TRBD2. The J call may be mistaken, given a closer DNA end match to TRBJ2-7. Germline CDR1 is LNHDA and CDR2 is SQIVND (reference sequence). The CDR3 contains 14 residues. CDR3 in DNA: TGTGCCAGTAGTGTCGGGACTAGCGGTTACGAGCAGTACTTC. This translates into CASSVGTSGYEQYF.

The V call is TRBV11-2, the J call TRBJ2-5; maybe TRBD1 (5 bases). CDR1 and CDR2 (germline): SGHAT, FQNNGV. V lost 5 bases to trimming and J lost 6 bases, with 19 bases between them. The CDR3 is made up of 15 amino acids. The DNA of the CDR3 is TGTGCCAGCAGCCCCACATTTGGCCAGGGTCAGACCCAGTACTTC. Residues: CASSPTFGQGQTQYF. Based on the CDR3 plus reference TRBV11-2 and TRBJ2-5, the full variable domain is EAGVAQSPRYKIIEKRQSVAFWCNPISGHATLYWYQQILGQGPKLLIQFQNNGVVDDSQLPKDRFSAERLKGVDSTLKIQPAKLEDSAVYLCASSPTFGQGQTQYFGPGTRLLVL.

The rearrangement joins TRBV7-2 to TRBJ2-3; tentative D call: TRBD2 (5 bases). The CDR3 is made up of 15 amino acids. Trimming took off 2 bases at V and 3 bases at J, with 12 bases between the two ends. Germline-derived CDR1 and CDR2 are SGHTA and FQGNSA. The CDR3 DNA follows: TGTGCCAGCAGCTTACTCGGACTTCCGACAGATACGCAGTATTTT. Translated: CASSLLGLPTDTQYF.

This rearrangement joins TRBV5-1 to TRBJ2-5; D may be TRBD1 (5 bases). Germline CDR1 is SGHRS and CDR2 is YFSETQ. Trimming cost V 2 bases and J 4 bases, with 9 bases left between them. CDR3 length equals 13 residues. Here the CDR3 DNA reads TGCGCCAGCAGCTTAGGGGTTGGAGAGACCCAGTACTTC. This sequence encodes CASSLGVGETQYF. Full variable domain (rest looked up from reference TRBV5-1 and TRBJ2-5): KAGVTQTPRYLIKTRGQQVTLSCSPISGHRSVSWYQQTPGQGLQFLFEYFSETQRNKGNFPGRFSGRQFSNSRSEMNVSTLELGDSALYLCASSLGVGETQYFGPGTRLLVL.

This clone was counted once. The chain has TRBV5-1 and TRBJ2-2; 9 bases align to TRBD1. The CDR3 contains 17 residues. Germline V lookup: CDR1 SGHRS, CDR2 YFSETQ. V was clipped by 0 bases and J by 6 bases; unmatched bases: 9. The CDR3 here is CASSLAGTGRSAGELFF. For the CDR3, the DNA is TGCGCCAGCAGCTTGGCTGGGACAGGGAGATCGGCCGGGGAGCTGTTTTTT.

The genes are TRBV13 and TRBJ2-5, with 9 bases identical to TRBD2. The CDR3 covers 14 residues. CDR1 and CDR2 from the germline V gene are PRHDT and FYEKMQ (reference sequence). The trim removed 1 base at V and 7 bases at J, leaving 4 bases unmatched. The CDR3 loop reads CASSLASGARTQYF. The CDR3 DNA sequence: TGTGCCAGCAGCTTAGCTAGCGGGGCCAGGACCCAGTACTTC.

This chain links TRBV2 with TRBJ2-5; 7 bases map to TRBD2. V was pared by 4 bases and J by 5 bases, with 7 bases of the junction left unmatched. CDR3 length equals 14 residues. Germline CDR1 SNHLY, CDR2 FYNNEI. This CDR3 reads CASSGGEGLETQYF. In DNA, the CDR3 is TGTGCCAGCAGTGGGGGGGAGGGGCTGGAGACCCAGTACTTC.

The chain has TRBV6-6 and TRBJ2-7; no clear D. The CDR3 is 13 residues long. V was shortened by 2 bases and J by 3 bases, with 8 bases between the two germline ends. The germline V gene encodes CDR1 MNHNY and CDR2 SVGAGI (reference sequence). CDR3 region: CASSYGPIYEQYF. For the CDR3, the DNA is TGTGCCAGCAGTTACGGTCCGATCTACGAGCAGTACTTC.

This clone was detected once. The rearrangement uses TRBV19 and TRBJ2-6; 8 nucleotides match TRBD1. The CDR3 is made up of 18 amino acids. Unmatched junction bases numbered 10, after V lost 4 bases and J lost 2 bases. Germline CDR1 and CDR2: LNHDA and SQIVND (reference sequence). The CDR3 bases are TGTGCCAGTAGTACCGGACAGGGCCGAGGTACTGGGGCCAACGTCCTGACTTTC. It translates to CASSTGQGRGTGANVLTF. The whole variable domain, filled in from reference TRBV19 and TRBJ2-6, reads DGGITQSPKYLFRKEGQNVTLSCEQNLNHDAMYWYRQDPGQGLRLIYYSQIVNDFQKGDIAEGYSVSREKKESFPLTVTSAQKNPTAFYLCASSTGQGRGTGANVLTFGAGSRLTVL.

The chain recombines TRBV15 with TRBJ2-5; either TRBD1 or TRBD2 may supply D (5 bases each). Germline loops: CDR1 LNHNV, CDR2 YYDKDF (reference sequence). V gave up 3 bases and J gave up 4 bases, with 18 bases separating them. CDR3 size: 16 residues. The CDR3 sequence is CATSSWAGARRETQYF. As DNA, the CDR3 is TGTGCCACCAGCAGTTGGGCCGGGGCTAGAAGAGAGACCCAGTACTTC.

The chain joins TRBV5-6 to TRBJ2-5; 9 nucleotides match TRBD1. The CDR3 has 14 residues. The germline CDR1 and CDR2 sequences are SGHDT and YYEEEE. The V gene end was trimmed by 4 bases and the J gene end by 4 bases; junction bases not matched to a gene: 5. CDR3 in amino acids: CASSADRGLETQYF. CDR3 sequence (DNA): TGTGCCAGCAGCGCGGACAGGGGCCTAGAGACCCAGTACTTC.

The chain combines TRBV27 with TRBJ1-1; D gene ambiguous. Germline CDR1 reads MNHEY; CDR2 reads SMNVEV (reference sequence). With 2 bases removed from V and 7 bases from J, the gap between germline ends came to 11 bases. The CDR3 covers 13 residues. The CDR3 DNA follows: TGTGCCAGCAGTTTACATCACGGCTATGAAGCTTTCTTT. It is translated as CASSLHHGYEAFF.

The chain uses TRBV15 and TRBJ2-3; either TRBD1 or TRBD2 may supply D (5 bases each). The V gene lost 4 bases and the J gene lost 10 bases, with 15 bases spanning the gap. This CDR3 is 13 amino acids long. Germline values: CDR1 LNHNV, CDR2 YYDKDF (reference sequence). Here the CDR3 reads CATSNRDRAAQYF. As DNA, the CDR3 is TGTGCCACCAGCAACCGGGACCGCGCTGCGCAGTATTTT.

This clone showed up just a few times. The chain employs TRBV6-1 and TRBJ1-4, with D maybe TRBD1 (5 bases). CDR1 is MNHNS and CDR2 is SASEGT in the germline V gene. The ends were cut back, 6 bases at V and 4 bases at J, with 12 bases in the middle. This CDR3 contains 14 residues. CDR3: CASRPGRSNEKLFF. In nucleotides, the CDR3 is TGTGCCAGCAGACCGGGACGGAGTAATGAAAAACTGTTTTTT.

The rearrangement uses TRBV20-1 and TRBJ2-5; D is perhaps TRBD1 (5 bases). CDR1 is DFQATT and CDR2 is SNEGSKA in the germline V gene (reference sequence). The germline V and J ends were trimmed by 6 bases and 5 bases, with 10 bases remaining between them. The CDR3 length is 11 residues. CDR3: CSASAGETQYF. The CDR3, as DNA: TGCAGTGCGTCAGCAGGGGAGACCCAGTACTTC.

The chain has TRBV29-1 and TRBJ2-6; the D gene is possibly TRBD1 (5 bases). The CDR3 is made up of 17 amino acids. Deletions cut 0 bases from V and 0 bases from J, with 12 bases between. CDR1 SQVTM and CDR2 ANQGSEA come from the germline V gene. As DNA, the CDR3 is TGCAGCGTTGAAGACCAGGGCCGCCCCTCTGGGGCCAACGTCCTGACTTTC. Translated, it gives CSVEDQGRPSGANVLTF.